The rows below give T cell receptor beta chains drawn from one sample of a study of cytomegalovirus exposure and HLA in healthy donors. This table comes from immunoSEQ multiplex PCR, and its TCRdb copy is limited to in-frame clones, with some not included. The sample contains about 110,000 clones, 88% of which appear only once. Sample: PBMCs. The receptors here all came from a woman in her late teens or twenties in good health and CMV-seronegative. Each CDR3 is given with its conserved first and last residue. A D gene is named only where the DNA matches it firmly. Part of the rows lack a size; the others show once, few, many or a class for expanded clones.

j_call | cdr3_length | d_call | v_call | clone_size | cdr3_nt | cdr3_aa
TRBJ1-1 | 13 | TRBD1 | TRBV7-3 | - | TGTGCCAGCAGCTTTACCGGGACAGCTGAAGCTTTCTTT | CASSFTGTAEAFF
TRBJ2-1 | 15 | - | TRBV9 | - | TGTGCCAGCAGCATCACAACCGGGGCCTACAATGAGCAGTTCTTC | CASSITTGAYNEQFF
TRBJ1-1 | 13 | - | TRBV6-1 | - | TGTGCCAGCAGGGACAACCTAAACACTGAAGCTTTCTTT | CASRDNLNTEAFF
TRBJ2-7 | 15 | TRBD2 | TRBV5-1 | - | TGCGCCAGCAGCTTCCCTAGCGGGAGTTCAGACGAGCAGTACTTC | CASSFPSGSSDEQYF
TRBJ2-2 | 15 | TRBD1 | TRBV6-5 | - | TGTGCCAGCAGTTACTCGGGACAGGGCACCGGGGAGCTGTTTTTT | CASSYSGQGTGELFF
TRBJ2-1 | 15 | TRBD2 | TRBV7-9 | - | TGTGCCAGCAGCTCGAGACTAGCGGGAGGTGGGGAGCAGTTCTTC | CASSSRLAGGGEQFF
TRBJ2-7 | 16 | TRBD2 | TRBV7-9 | - | TGTGCCAGCAGCCCCCGCTTCTCGGCGGGAGGGTACGAGCAGTACTTC | CASSPRFSAGGYEQYF
TRBJ1-1 | 14 | TRBD1 | TRBV19 | - | TGTGCCAGTAGGGTGGACAGGGAGGTAACTGAAGCTTTCTTT | CASRVDREVTEAFF
TRBJ2-7 | 15 | - | TRBV9 | - | TGTGCCAGCAGCGTAGGAGGCAACAAGGCCTACGAGCAGTACTTC | CASSVGGNKAYEQYF
TRBJ2-1 | 13 | TRBD2 | TRBV30 | - | TGTGCCTGGAGGGGACTAGCGAGGAATGAGCAGTTCTTC | CAWRGLARNEQFF
TRBJ1-1 | 12 | - | TRBV7-2 | once | TGTGCCAGCAGCCCCCTCCCAGTCGAAGCTTTCTTT | CASSPLPVEAFF
TRBJ2-1 | 11 | - | TRBV30 | - | TGTGCCTGGACGGGTTACAATGAGCAGTTCTTC | CAWTGYNEQFF
TRBJ2-3 | 14 | - | TRBV4-1 | - | TGCGCCAGCAGCCAAGTAATAGGCACAGATACGCAGTATTTT | CASSQVIGTDTQYF
TRBJ2-1 | 13 | TRBD2 | TRBV7-2 | few | TGTGCCAGCAGCTTTAGCGGGAGCAATGAGCAGTTCTTC | CASSFSGSNEQFF
TRBJ2-5 | 13 | - | TRBV28 | - | TGTGCCAGCAGTTTTACAGCACAAGAGACCCAGTACTTC | CASSFTAQETQYF
TRBJ2-7 | 16 | - | TRBV9 | - | TGTGCCAGCAGCGTAGGCCCTGCACAGAACTTCTACGAGCAGTACTTC | CASSVGPAQNFYEQYF
TRBJ2-7 | 12 | - | TRBV7-2 | - | TGTGCCAGCAGCTCCTACAGCTACGAGCAGTACTTC | CASSSYSYEQYF
TRBJ1-1 | 15 | TRBD1 | TRBV4-3 | - | TGCGCCAGCAGCCAAGATTGGGACAGGGGCGCTGAAGCTTTCTTT | CASSQDWDRGAEAFF